The T cell receptor beta chain described here comes from a study of shared clonotypes between healthy human individuals. Study findings and constraints: Incomplete sequencing of sorted subsets was indicated by rarefaction despite large depth. Across subsets, estimated richness was generally greater for naive than for memory populations. It was the non-shared clonotypes that had lower generation probabilities than clonotypes shared by all four donors.

Concerning this clone itself: Its antigen is unknown.

Only Caucasian adults living in Nashville, Tennessee served as donors. The CDR3 length is 13 residues. CDR1 is MNHEY, CDR2 SMNVEV, per germline (reference sequence). The V gene lost 5 bases and the J gene lost 7 bases, with 12 bases spanning the gap. Sequencing was performed with immunoSEQ multiplex PCR; in TCRdb, only in-frame clones are kept and a portion is missing. This table has 2 million to 2.5 million clones, approximately 96% appearing once. The rearrangement joins TRBV27 to TRBJ1-5; D unclear. Sequencing was performed on naive CD4+ T cells sorted from blood. Subset here: CD45RA+ positively selected. The TCR originated in a man between 18 and 35 years old in good health. The DNA for the CDR3 is TGTGCCAGCAGTCCGACCCCCGGCCAGCCCCAGCATTTT. Its translation is CASSPTPGQPQHF.